This T cell receptor beta chain was sequenced for a study of blood T cells in healthy people across ages. On the study more broadly: About one barcoded beta molecule was captured per two T cells (by template switching).

The sample holds a few counts of this clonotype. Its antigen remains unidentified. Primed by a sample-barcoded 5' primer and a J-beta primer mix, a second PCR proceeded for 7 to 11 cycles. From the 5' RACE reads, TCRdb called clonotypes with MiXCR, one entry per CDR3 protein. Of approximately 1,000,000 distinct CDR3 sequences in the sample, about two fifths were seen once. The length of the CDR3 is 17 residues. Germline CDR1 is SGHTA and CDR2 is FQGNSA. After removal of 1 base from V and 1 base from J, the junction contained 5 bases not matched to a gene. Overall study results and limits: Bulk PBMC profiling left naive and antigen-experienced comparisons inconclusive. It was held that the diversity estimates obtained from one million T cells were underestimates. Roughly linear age-related decline in beta diversity appeared, significant by age approximately 40.

The chain combines TRBV7-2 with TRBJ2-3, with TRBD2 identical over 10 bases. Sequenced: blood. The sequence derives from a man aged 18 to 35 in good health. CDR3 DNA sequence: TGTGCCAGCAGCTTAGGCGGTCTAGCGGGGGGCACAGATACGCAGTATTTT. It is translated as CASSLGGLAGGTDTQYF.